This T cell receptor beta chain was captured in a study of naive and memory T cell subsets. Study findings and constraints: The power law exponent of TCR abundance differed between naive and memory cells.

This clonotype has at least ten counts. Its specificity is unknown. After CD4 positive bead selection, the CD4-negative fraction gave CD8 T cells. Four subsets defined by CD45RA and CD27 were sorted after CD3, CD4, CD8 and live/dead staining. Two oligonucleotides, mixed equimolar, formed the beta constant-region primer covering TRBC1 and TRBC2. A 12-nucleotide UMI and the SP2 primer were added to the cDNA 3' end by oligonucleotide ligation. MiXCR, applied by TCRdb to the UMI-ligation and nested PCR reads, yields one record per CDR3 protein. The data contain over 25,000 distinct CDR3 sequences, roughly 10% of them singletons. Germline V gives CDR1 LGHDT, CDR2 YNNKEL (reference sequence). The CDR3 totals 12 residues. The V end was cut by 1 base, the J end by 7 bases, with 7 bases between.

The specimen sequenced was effector memory CD4+ T cells from blood. This sample's subset: effector memory, CD45RA- CD27-. The receptor comes from a human donor in good health. The chain carries TRBV3-1 and TRBJ1-2; D is undetermined. CDR3 nucleotides: TGTGCCAGCAGCCAAGCGACGGGTGGCTACACCTTC. Its translation: CASSQATGGYTF.